Here is one TCR beta chain with its context. Mismatch with germline at one junction end may stem from a read error. This CDR3 has 16 residues. The V gene's germline CDR1 is DFQATT and CDR2 SNEGSKA (reference sequence). These data are taken from a study of blood T cells in healthy people across ages. A second PCR, run for about 7 to 11 cycles, used a sample-barcoded 5' primer plus a J-beta primer mix. Via MiXCR, TCRdb re-called the 5' RACE reads, giving one row per CDR3 protein. The sample gives roughly 700,000 distinct CDR3 sequences, approximately 30% of which show up once; less than 20% is in the top ten.

This clonotype was obtained from a woman of 80 years or more in good health. Sequencing was done on a sample of blood. The chain combines TRBV20-1 with TRBJ2-6; 8 bases align to TRBD1. The CDR3 bases are TGCAGTGCTAGAGAAGAAGACAGGGGTGGGGCCAACGTCCGGACTTTC. Its translation: CSAREEDRGGANVRTF.